This T cell receptor beta chain was captured by sequencing in a study of response to subunit inactivated influenza vaccine. A single record per CDR3 protein comes from TCRdb applying MiXCR to the RT-PCR reads. In the table there are hundreds of thousands of distinct CDR3 sequences, 12% to 15% of which are singletons. Trimming removed 0 bases at V and 8 bases at J, with 14 bases between. The CDR3 contains 15 residues. Germline CDR1 is SGHRS and CDR2 is YFSETQ. In regard to this clonotype: Its antigen remains unidentified.

Study observations and caveats: Authors suggested each seasonal influenza vaccination recruits few new T cells.

The sample here was PBMCs from blood, taken approximately 15 days before vaccination. The TCR was taken from a man aged 50 to 60 who received an inactivated influenza vaccine. The chain combines TRBV5-1 with TRBJ1-4, with TRBD1 as a possible D gene (6 bases). DNA of the CDR3: TGCGCCAGCAGCTTGGCCAGGGGTGGTTCCGAAAAACTGTTTTTT. Its protein is CASSLARGGSEKLFF.